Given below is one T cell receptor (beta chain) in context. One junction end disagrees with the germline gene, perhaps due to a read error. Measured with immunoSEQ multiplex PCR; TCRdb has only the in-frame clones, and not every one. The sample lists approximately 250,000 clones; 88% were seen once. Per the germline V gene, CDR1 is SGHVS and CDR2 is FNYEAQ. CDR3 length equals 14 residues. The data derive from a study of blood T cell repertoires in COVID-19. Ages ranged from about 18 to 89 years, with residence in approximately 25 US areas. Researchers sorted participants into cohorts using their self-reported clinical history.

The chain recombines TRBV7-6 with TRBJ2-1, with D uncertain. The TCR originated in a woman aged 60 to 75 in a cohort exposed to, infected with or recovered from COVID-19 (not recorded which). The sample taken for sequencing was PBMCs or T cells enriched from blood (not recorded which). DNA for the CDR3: TGTGCCAGCAGCTTACCCCCGTCCTCCAATGAGCAGTTCTTC. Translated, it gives CASSLPPSSNEQFF.